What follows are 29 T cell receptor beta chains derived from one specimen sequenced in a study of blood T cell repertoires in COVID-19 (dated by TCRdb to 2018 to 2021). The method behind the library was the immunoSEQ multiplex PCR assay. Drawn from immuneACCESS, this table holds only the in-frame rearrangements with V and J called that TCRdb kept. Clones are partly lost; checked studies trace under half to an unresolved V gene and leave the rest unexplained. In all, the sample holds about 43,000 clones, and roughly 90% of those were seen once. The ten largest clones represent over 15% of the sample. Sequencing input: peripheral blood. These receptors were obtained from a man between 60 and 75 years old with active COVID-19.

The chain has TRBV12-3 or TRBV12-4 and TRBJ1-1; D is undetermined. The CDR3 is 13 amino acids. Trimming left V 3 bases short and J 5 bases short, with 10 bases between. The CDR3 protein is CASSFSLRTEAFF. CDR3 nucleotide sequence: TGTGCCAGCAGTTTCAGTTTACGTACTGAAGCTTTCTTT.

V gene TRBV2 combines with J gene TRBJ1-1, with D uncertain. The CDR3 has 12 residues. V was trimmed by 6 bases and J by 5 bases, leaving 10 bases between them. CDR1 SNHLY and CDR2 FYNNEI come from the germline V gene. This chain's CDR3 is CASSGRGTEAFF. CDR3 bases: TGTGCCAGCAGCGGCCGCGGGACTGAAGCTTTCTTT.

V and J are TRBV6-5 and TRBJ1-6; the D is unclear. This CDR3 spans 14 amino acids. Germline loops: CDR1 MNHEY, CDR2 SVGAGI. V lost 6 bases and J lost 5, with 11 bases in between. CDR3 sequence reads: CASSSSGNNSPLHF. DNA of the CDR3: TGTGCCAGCAGCAGTAGCGGAAATAATTCACCCCTCCACTTT.

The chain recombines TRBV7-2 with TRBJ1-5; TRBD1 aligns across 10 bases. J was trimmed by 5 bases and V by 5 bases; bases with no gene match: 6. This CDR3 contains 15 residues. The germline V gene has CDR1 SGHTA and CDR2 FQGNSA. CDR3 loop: CASSTGTGDHQPQHF. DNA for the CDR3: TGTGCCAGCAGCACCGGGACAGGGGACCATCAGCCCCAGCATTTT.

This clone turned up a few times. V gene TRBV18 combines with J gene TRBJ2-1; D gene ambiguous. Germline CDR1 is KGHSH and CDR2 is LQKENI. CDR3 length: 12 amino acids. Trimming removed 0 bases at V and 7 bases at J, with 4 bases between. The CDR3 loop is CASSPPLNEQFF. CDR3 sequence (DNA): TGTGCCAGCTCACCACCTCTGAATGAGCAGTTCTTC.

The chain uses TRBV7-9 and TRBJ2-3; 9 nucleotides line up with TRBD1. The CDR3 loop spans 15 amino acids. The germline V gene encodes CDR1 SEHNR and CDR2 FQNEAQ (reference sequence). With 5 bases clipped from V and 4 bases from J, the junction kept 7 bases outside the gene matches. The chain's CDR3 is CASSGTGGAADTQYF. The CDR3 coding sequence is TGTGCCAGCAGCGGTACAGGGGGCGCGGCAGATACGCAGTATTTT.

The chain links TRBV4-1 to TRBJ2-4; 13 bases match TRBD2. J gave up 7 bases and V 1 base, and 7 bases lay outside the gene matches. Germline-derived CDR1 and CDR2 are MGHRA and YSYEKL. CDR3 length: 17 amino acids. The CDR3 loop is CASSQASLAGGQNIQYF. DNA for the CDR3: TGCGCCAGCAGCCAAGCCTCACTAGCGGGGGGGCAGAACATTCAGTACTTC.

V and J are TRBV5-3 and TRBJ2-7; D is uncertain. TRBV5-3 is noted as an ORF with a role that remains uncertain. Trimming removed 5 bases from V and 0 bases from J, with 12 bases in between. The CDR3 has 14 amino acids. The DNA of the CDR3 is TGTGCCAGAAGTTCGACTCTTACCTCCTACGAGCAGTACTTC. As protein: CARSSTLTSYEQYF.

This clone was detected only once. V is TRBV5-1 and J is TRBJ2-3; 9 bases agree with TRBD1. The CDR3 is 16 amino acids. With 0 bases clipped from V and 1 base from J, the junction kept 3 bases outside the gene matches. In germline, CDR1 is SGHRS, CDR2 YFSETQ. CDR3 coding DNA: TGCGCCAGCAGCTTGGGAACAGGGGGCGGCACAGATACGCAGTATTTT. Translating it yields CASSLGTGGGTDTQYF.

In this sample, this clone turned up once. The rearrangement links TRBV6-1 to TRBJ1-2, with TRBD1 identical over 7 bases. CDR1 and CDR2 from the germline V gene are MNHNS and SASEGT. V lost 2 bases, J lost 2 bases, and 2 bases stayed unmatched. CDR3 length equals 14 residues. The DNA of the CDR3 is TGTGCCAGCAGTGAATGGGGACAGAACTATGGCTACACCTTC. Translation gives CASSEWGQNYGYTF.

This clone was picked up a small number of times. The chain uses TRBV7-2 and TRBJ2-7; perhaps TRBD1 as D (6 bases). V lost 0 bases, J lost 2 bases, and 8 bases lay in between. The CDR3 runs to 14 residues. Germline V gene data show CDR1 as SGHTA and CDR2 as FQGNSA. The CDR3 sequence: CASSLAGAAYEQYF. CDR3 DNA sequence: TGTGCCAGCAGCTTAGCGGGGGCAGCCTACGAGCAGTACTTC. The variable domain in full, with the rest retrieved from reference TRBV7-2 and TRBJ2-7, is GAGVSQSPSNKVTEKGKDVELRCDPISGHTALYWYRQSLGQGLEFLIYFQGNSAPDKSGLPSDRFSAERTGGSVSTLTIQRTQQEDSAVYLCASSLAGAAYEQYFGPGTRLTVT.

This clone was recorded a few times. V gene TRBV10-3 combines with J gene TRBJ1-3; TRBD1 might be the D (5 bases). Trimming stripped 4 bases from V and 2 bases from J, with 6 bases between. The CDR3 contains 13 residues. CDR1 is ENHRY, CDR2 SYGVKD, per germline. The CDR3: CAISAGPGNTIYF. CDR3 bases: TGTGCCATCAGTGCAGGGCCTGGAAACACCATATATTTT.

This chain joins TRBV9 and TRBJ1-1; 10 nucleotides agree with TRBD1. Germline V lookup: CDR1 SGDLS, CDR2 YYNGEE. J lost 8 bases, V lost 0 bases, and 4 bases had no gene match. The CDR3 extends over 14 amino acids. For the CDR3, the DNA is TGTGCCAGCAGCGTAGTGAGGGACAGGGGCGAAGCTTTCTTT. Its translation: CASSVVRDRGEAFF.

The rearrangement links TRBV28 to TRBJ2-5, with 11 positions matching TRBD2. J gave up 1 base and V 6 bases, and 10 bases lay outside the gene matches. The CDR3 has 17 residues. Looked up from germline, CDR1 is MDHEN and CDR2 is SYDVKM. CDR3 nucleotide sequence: TGTGCCAGCAGGCCGAGACTAGCGGGAACCCCCCAAGAGACCCAGTACTTC. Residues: CASRPRLAGTPQETQYF.

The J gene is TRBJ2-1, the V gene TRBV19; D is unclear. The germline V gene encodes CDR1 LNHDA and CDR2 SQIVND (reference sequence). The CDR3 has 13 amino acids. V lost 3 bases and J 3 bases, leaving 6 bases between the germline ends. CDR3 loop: CASSMRHYNEQFF. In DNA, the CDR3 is TGTGCCAGTAGTATGAGGCACTACAATGAGCAGTTCTTC.

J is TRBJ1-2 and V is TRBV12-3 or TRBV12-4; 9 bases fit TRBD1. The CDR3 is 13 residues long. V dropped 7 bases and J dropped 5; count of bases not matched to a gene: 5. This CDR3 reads CASTATGGYGYTF. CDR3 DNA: TGTGCCAGCACTGCGACAGGGGGTTATGGCTACACCTTC.

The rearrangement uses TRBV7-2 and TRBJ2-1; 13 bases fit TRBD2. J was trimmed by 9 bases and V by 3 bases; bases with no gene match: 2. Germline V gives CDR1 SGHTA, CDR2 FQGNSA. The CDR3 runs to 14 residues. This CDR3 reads CASSFGTSGAEQFF. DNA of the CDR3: TGTGCCAGCAGCTTCGGGACTAGCGGGGCTGAGCAGTTCTTC.

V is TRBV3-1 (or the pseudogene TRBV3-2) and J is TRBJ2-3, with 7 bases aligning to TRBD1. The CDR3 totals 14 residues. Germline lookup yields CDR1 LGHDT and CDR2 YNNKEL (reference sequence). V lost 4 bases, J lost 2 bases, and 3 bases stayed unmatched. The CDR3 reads CASSPGQLTDTQYF. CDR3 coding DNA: TGTGCCAGCAGCCCGGGACAGCTCACAGATACGCAGTATTTT.

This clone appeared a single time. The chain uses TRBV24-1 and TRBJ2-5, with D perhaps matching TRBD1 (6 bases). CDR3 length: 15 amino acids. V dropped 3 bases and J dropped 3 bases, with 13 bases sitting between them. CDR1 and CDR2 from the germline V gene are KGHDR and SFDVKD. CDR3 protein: CATSDRGLGEETQYF. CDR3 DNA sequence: TGTGCCACCAGTGATAGGGGGTTAGGGGAAGAGACCCAGTACTTC.

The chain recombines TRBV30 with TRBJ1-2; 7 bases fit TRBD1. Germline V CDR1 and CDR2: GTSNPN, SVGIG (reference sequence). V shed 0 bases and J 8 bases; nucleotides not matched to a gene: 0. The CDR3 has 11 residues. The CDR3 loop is CAWSVQGGYTF. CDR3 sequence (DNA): TGTGCCTGGAGTGTACAGGGGGGCTACACCTTC.

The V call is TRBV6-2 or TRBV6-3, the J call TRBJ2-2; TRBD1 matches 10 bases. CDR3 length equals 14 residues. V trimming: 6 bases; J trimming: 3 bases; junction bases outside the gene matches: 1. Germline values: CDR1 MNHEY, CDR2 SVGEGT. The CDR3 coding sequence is TGTGCCAGCAGCGGACAGGGGGACACCGGGGAGCTGTTTTTT. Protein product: CASSGQGDTGELFF.

CDR3 in amino acids: CASSQDNRGRYEQYF. The CDR3 DNA is TGCGCCAGCAGCCAAGATAACAGGGGACGATACGAGCAGTACTTC. This chain joins TRBV4-1 and TRBJ2-7, with 7 bases that match TRBD1. Losses at the gene ends were 0 bases for V and 4 bases for J; bases not matched to a gene: 6. The CDR3 has 15 amino acids. From germline, CDR1 is MGHRA and CDR2 YSYEKL.

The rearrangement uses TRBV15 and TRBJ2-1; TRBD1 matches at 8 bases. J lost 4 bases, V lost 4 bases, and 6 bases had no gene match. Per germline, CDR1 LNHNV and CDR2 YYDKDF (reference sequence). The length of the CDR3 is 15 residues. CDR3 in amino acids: CATSIPGGEYNEQFF. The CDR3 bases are TGTGCCACCAGCATCCCAGGGGGCGAATACAATGAGCAGTTCTTC.

CDR3 sequence (DNA): TGCGCCAGCAGCCCGAGGGACAGGGTCGACACGGGGGAAAAACTGTTTTTT. Its translation is CASSPRDRVDTGEKLFF. The rearrangement links TRBV4-1 to TRBJ1-4, with 9 bases that match TRBD1. The CDR3 is made up of 17 amino acids. V was pared by 4 bases and J by 8 bases, with 14 bases of the junction left unmatched. Germline CDR1 and CDR2: MGHRA and YSYEKL.

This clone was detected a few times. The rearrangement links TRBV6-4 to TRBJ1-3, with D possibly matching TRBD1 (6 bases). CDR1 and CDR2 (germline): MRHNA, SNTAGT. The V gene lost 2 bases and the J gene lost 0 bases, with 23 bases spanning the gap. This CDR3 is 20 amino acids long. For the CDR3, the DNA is TGTGCCAGCAGTGACGCACAGGGACCTGCCGGAATGAGCTCTGGAAACACCATATATTTT. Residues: CASSDAQGPAGMSSGNTIYF.

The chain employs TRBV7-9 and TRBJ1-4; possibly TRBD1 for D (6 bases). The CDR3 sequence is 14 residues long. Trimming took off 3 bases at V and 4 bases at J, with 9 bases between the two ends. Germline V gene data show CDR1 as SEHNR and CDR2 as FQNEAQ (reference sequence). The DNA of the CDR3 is TGTGCCAGCAGCTTTAGGGGGATTAATGAAAAACTGTTTTTT. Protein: CASSFRGINEKLFF.

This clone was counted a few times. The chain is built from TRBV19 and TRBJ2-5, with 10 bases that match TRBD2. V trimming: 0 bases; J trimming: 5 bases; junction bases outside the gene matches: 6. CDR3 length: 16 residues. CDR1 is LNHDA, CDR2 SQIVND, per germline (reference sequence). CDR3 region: CASSIDAAGGPETQYF. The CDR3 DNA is TGTGCCAGTAGTATAGATGCAGCGGGAGGGCCGGAGACCCAGTACTTC.

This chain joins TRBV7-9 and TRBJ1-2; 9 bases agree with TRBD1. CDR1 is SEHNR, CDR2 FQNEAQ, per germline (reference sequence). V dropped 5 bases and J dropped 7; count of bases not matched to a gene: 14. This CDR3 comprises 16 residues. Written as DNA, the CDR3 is TGTGCCAGCAGCCCTGGGACAGGGCAGGGATTAGGTGGCTACACCTTC. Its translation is CASSPGTGQGLGGYTF.

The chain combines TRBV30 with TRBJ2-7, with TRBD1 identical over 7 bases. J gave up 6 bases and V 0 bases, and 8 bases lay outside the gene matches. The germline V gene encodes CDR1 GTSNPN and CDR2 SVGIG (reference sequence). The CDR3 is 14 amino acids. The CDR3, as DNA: TGTGCCTGGAGTGTAGGGCAGGGGGTAAGCGAGCAGTACTTC. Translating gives CAWSVGQGVSEQYF.